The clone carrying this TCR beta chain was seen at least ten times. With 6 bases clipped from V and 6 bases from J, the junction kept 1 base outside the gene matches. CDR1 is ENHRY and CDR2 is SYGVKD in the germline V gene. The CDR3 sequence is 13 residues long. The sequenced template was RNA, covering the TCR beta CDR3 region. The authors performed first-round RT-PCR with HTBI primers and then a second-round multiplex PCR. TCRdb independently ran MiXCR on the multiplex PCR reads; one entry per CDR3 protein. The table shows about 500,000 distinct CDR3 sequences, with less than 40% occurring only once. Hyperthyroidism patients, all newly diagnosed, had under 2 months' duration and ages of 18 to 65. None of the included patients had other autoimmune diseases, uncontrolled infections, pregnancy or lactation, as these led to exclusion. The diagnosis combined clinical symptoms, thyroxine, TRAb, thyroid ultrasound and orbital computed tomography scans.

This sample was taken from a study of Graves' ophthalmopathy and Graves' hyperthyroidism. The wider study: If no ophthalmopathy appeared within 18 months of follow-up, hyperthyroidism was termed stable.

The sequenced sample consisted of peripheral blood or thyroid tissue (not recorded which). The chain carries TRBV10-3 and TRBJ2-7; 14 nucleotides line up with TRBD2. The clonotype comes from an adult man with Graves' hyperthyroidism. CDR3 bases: TGTGCCATCAGAGGACTAGCGGGAGGCGAGCAGTACTTC. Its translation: CAIRGLAGGEQYF.